This is a list of T cell receptor beta chains from one sample in a study of cytomegalovirus exposure and HLA in healthy donors. Profiled with immunoSEQ multiplex PCR; TCRdb holds only in-frame clones, not every one. This table holds roughly 120,000 clones, about 72% found once. The sample comprised PBMCs. Receptors originate from a man in his fifties or sixties in good health and CMV-seropositive. CDR3s include the opening cysteine and the closing phenylalanine or tryptophan. Fields, in order: clone size, V gene, D gene, J gene, CDR3 protein, CDR3 DNA. A D gene is named only where the DNA matches it firmly. Clone size is given for some rows only: seen once, a few or many times, or a class if the clone is expanded.

abundance: -; v_gene: TRBV11-2; d_gene: -; j_gene: TRBJ1-2; CDR3aa: CASSATLPSGYTF; CDR3nt: TGTGCCAGCAGCGCCACCCTCCCCAGTGGCTACACCTTC
abundance: -; v_gene: TRBV10-3; d_gene: TRBD1; j_gene: TRBJ2-7; CDR3aa: CAITPGQGDYEQYF; CDR3nt: TGTGCCATCACCCCCGGACAGGGGGACTACGAGCAGTACTTC
abundance: -; v_gene: TRBV28; d_gene: TRBD2; j_gene: TRBJ2-3; CDR3aa: CASSLRTSGGHGTQYF; CDR3nt: TGTGCCAGCAGTTTGCGGACTAGCGGGGGCCACGGTACGCAGTATTTT
abundance: -; v_gene: TRBV19; d_gene: TRBD2; j_gene: TRBJ2-7; CDR3aa: CASSMGLAGGTYEQYF; CDR3nt: TGTGCCAGTAGTATGGGACTAGCGGGAGGCACCTACGAGCAGTACTTC
abundance: -; v_gene: TRBV9; d_gene: -; j_gene: TRBJ2-1; CDR3aa: CASSVVDGKNNEQFF; CDR3nt: TGTGCCAGCAGCGTAGTGGACGGGAAAAACAATGAGCAGTTCTTC
abundance: -; v_gene: TRBV19; d_gene: TRBD1; j_gene: TRBJ2-2; CDR3aa: CASISTNRDRAGELFF; CDR3nt: TGTGCCAGTATTTCAACCAACAGGGACAGGGCCGGGGAGCTGTTTTTT
abundance: -; v_gene: TRBV5-1; d_gene: -; j_gene: TRBJ2-7; CDR3aa: CASSSQGGNPSYEQYF; CDR3nt: TGCGCCAGCAGCTCTCAAGGGGGTAACCCCTCCTACGAGCAGTACTTC
abundance: -; v_gene: TRBV2; d_gene: TRBD2; j_gene: TRBJ2-7; CDR3aa: CAKGTSGSYEQYF; CDR3nt: TGTGCCAAGGGGACTAGCGGGTCCTACGAGCAGTACTTC
abundance: once; v_gene: TRBV6-5; d_gene: -; j_gene: TRBJ1-5; CDR3aa: CASSYGGNQPQHF; CDR3nt: TGTGCCAGCAGTTACGGGGGGAATCAGCCCCAGCATTTT
abundance: -; v_gene: TRBV7-9; d_gene: TRBD1; j_gene: TRBJ1-4; CDR3aa: CASSFGTGGANEKLFF; CDR3nt: TGTGCCAGCAGCTTTGGGACAGGGGGCGCAAATGAAAAACTGTTTTTT
abundance: -; v_gene: TRBV19; d_gene: -; j_gene: TRBJ1-5; CDR3aa: CASSIAGNQPQHF; CDR3nt: TGTGCCAGTAGTATAGCAGGCAATCAGCCCCAGCATTTT
abundance: once; v_gene: TRBV10-1; d_gene: TRBD1; j_gene: TRBJ2-1; CDR3aa: CASSDGRTGNEQFF; CDR3nt: TGCGCCAGCAGTGACGGCCGGACAGGGAATGAGCAGTTCTTC
abundance: -; v_gene: TRBV28; d_gene: -; j_gene: TRBJ1-6; CDR3aa: CASSFGQGSSPLHF; CDR3nt: TGTGCCAGCAGTTTTGGGCAGGGATCCTCACCCCTCCACTTT
abundance: -; v_gene: TRBV7-2; d_gene: TRBD2; j_gene: TRBJ2-1; CDR3aa: CASSFGTSGNEQFF; CDR3nt: TGTGCCAGCAGCTTTGGGACTAGCGGTAATGAGCAGTTCTTC
abundance: -; v_gene: TRBV5-1; d_gene: -; j_gene: TRBJ2-4; CDR3aa: CASSFEGENIQYF; CDR3nt: TGCGCCAGCAGCTTCGAGGGGGAGAACATTCAGTACTTC
abundance: -; v_gene: TRBV4-1; d_gene: TRBD2; j_gene: TRBJ2-1; CDR3aa: CASSQGSGLAGVGNEQFF; CDR3nt: TGCGCCAGCAGCCAAGGATCGGGTCTAGCGGGGGTTGGGAATGAGCAGTTCTTC
abundance: -; v_gene: TRBV7-2; d_gene: TRBD2; j_gene: TRBJ2-1; CDR3aa: CASSRTSGRNTYEQFF; CDR3nt: TGTGCCAGCAGCCGGACTAGCGGGAGGAATACTTATGAGCAGTTCTTC
abundance: once; v_gene: TRBV27; d_gene: TRBD1; j_gene: TRBJ2-7; CDR3aa: CASSPQGVGDEQYF; CDR3nt: TGTGCCAGCAGCCCTCAGGGGGTGGGCGACGAGCAGTACTTC
abundance: few; v_gene: TRBV5-1; d_gene: -; j_gene: TRBJ1-2; CDR3aa: CASSLRPDRGEGYTF; CDR3nt: TGCGCCAGCAGCTTGAGGCCGGATCGGGGTGAAGGCTACACCTTC
abundance: -; v_gene: TRBV18; d_gene: TRBD1; j_gene: TRBJ1-1; CDR3aa: CASSSDRVMNTEAFF; CDR3nt: TGTGCCAGCTCATCAGACAGGGTCATGAACACTGAAGCTTTCTTT
abundance: -; v_gene: TRBV28; d_gene: TRBD1; j_gene: TRBJ2-4; CDR3aa: CASSSSDRGDIQYF; CDR3nt: TGTGCCAGCAGTTCATCGGACAGGGGAGACATTCAGTACTTC
abundance: -; v_gene: TRBV5-5; d_gene: TRBD1; j_gene: TRBJ1-6; CDR3aa: CASSIVPGGQNSPLHF; CDR3nt: TGTGCCAGCAGCATAGTTCCAGGGGGCCAGAATTCACCCCTCCACTTT